This T cell receptor beta chain was identified during a study of OX40 agonist ivuxolimab in advanced cancers. Study-level background: Ivuxolimab is a fully human IgG2 antibody that activates OX40 (CD134). Averaging 60 years in age, with a range of about 20 to 90, the cohort was more than 75% male. General study findings and limits: Among the lowest peripheral clonal expansion occurred in 0.1-3.0 mg/kg partial responders.

Data came from immunoSEQ multiplex PCR; TCRdb stores just in-frame clones and leaves some out. Counted here are approximately 97,000 clones, roughly nine tenths occurring once; the ten biggest clones make up around 6%. Autoimmune disease history or systemic immunosuppression barred patients. Notes on this clone: The antigen remains undetermined.

Germline CDR1 is SGHNT and CDR2 is YYREEE (reference sequence). The CDR3 covers 15 residues. Trimming cost V 0 bases and J 4 bases; bases outside gene matches: 4. The J gene is TRBJ2-3, the V gene TRBV5-4, with 8 nucleotides matching TRBD1. Material: CD4+ or CD8+ T cells sorted from blood, obtained in a trial of the OX40 agonist ivuxolimab. The receptor was derived from an adult with an advanced solid tumor such as melanoma, head and neck, liver or kidney cancer. The CDR3 DNA reads as TGTGCCAGCAGCTTGGGTGGACAGGGCGCAGATACGCAGTATTTT. Translation gives CASSLGGQGADTQYF. Complete variable domain (other parts from reference TRBV5-4 and TRBJ2-3): ETGVTQSPTHLIKTRGQQVTLRCSSQSGHNTVSWYQQALGQGPQFIFQYYREEENGRGNFPPRFSGLQFPNYSSELNVNALELDDSALYLCASSLGGQGADTQYFGPGTRLTVL.